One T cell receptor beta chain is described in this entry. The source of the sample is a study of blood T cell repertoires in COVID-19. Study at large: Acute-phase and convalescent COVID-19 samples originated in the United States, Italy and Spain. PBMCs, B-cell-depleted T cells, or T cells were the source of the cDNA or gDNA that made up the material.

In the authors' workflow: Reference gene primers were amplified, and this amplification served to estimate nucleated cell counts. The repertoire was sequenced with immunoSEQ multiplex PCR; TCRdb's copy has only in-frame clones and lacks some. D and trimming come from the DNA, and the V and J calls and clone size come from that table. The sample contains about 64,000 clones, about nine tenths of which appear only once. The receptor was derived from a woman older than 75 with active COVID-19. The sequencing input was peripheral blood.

The CDR3: CSVGTLAGAGDTQYF. The CDR3 DNA follows: TGCAGCGTTGGTACGCTAGCGGGAGCCGGAGATACGCAGTATTTT. V and J are TRBV29-1 and TRBJ2-3; 10 nucleotides line up with TRBD2. Germline V gene lookup returns CDR1 SQVTM and CDR2 ANQGSEA. The CDR3 consists of 15 residues. With V trimmed by 4 bases and J by 5 bases, 9 bases remained unmatched.